This T cell receptor beta chain came from a study of shared clonotypes between healthy human individuals. This table comes from immunoSEQ multiplex PCR, and its TCRdb copy is limited to in-frame clones, with some not included. This sample has nearly 1 million clones, with 60% to 85% found just once. Study-level results: At large depth, rarefaction still showed sorted-subset sequencing to be incomplete.

Germline CDR1 reads MDHEN; CDR2 reads SYDVKM. Trimming removed 2 bases from V and 1 base from J, with 9 bases in between. The CDR3 is made up of 15 amino acids. A note on this clone: What it recognizes is unknown.

The specimen was memory CD4+ T cells sorted from blood. The subset denotes: CD45RA-negative fraction. This receptor was taken from a man between 18 and 35 years old in good health. The chain employs TRBV28 and TRBJ2-1; tentatively, D is TRBD1 or TRBD2 (6 bases each). CDR3 bases: TGTGCCAGCAGTTTAAGGGGGGCATCCTACAATGAGCAGTTCTTC. Amino acid sequence: CASSLRGASYNEQFF.